These T cell receptor beta chains were read from a single sample in a study of shared clonotypes between healthy human individuals. Using immunoSEQ multiplex PCR, the repertoire was profiled, and TCRdb retains in-frame clones only, with some absent. This sample has about 730,000 clones, with 55% to 80% found just once. The source material was memory CD4+ T cells sorted from blood. All receptors derive from a woman aged 25-40 years in good health. Each CDR3 is given with its conserved first and last residue. A D gene is named only where the DNA matches it firmly. Where a row states a size, it is once, few, many or the class of an expanded clone; other rows omit it.

j_call,v_call,clone_size,d_call,cdr3_aa,cdr3_nt
TRBJ2-1,TRBV21-1,.,.,CASSYTLTSYKYNEQFF,TGTGCCAGCAGCTACACTCTGACTAGCTACAAATACAATGAGCAGTTCTTC
TRBJ2-1,TRBV2,.,.,CASMVQPYNEQFF,TGTGCCAGCATGGTTCAGCCCTACAATGAGCAGTTCTTC
TRBJ2-5,TRBV15,.,.,CATSRLQTQETQYF,TGTGCCACCAGCAGACTACAGACCCAAGAGACCCAGTACTTC
TRBJ1-3,TRBV28,.,.,CASSAPRAVSGNTIYF,TGTGCCAGCAGCGCACCCCGGGCGGTTTCTGGAAACACCATATATTTT
TRBJ2-2,TRBV11-2,.,.,CASSLSRTNTGELFF,TGTGCCAGCAGCTTATCCAGGACGAACACCGGGGAGCTGTTTTTT
TRBJ2-1,TRBV11-2,.,.,CASSLGSYNEQFF,TGTGCCAGCAGCTTAGGGAGCTACAATGAGCAGTTCTTC
TRBJ2-1,TRBV30,once,TRBD2,CAWTRGLADYNEQFF,TGTGCCTGGACCCGGGGACTAGCGGATTACAATGAGCAGTTCTTC
TRBJ1-1,TRBV19,few,TRBD1,CASSSVGQGVGMNTEAFF,TGTGCCAGTAGTTCAGTAGGACAGGGGGTTGGAATGAACACTGAAGCTTTCTTT
TRBJ1-3,TRBV28,.,.,CASSRDTRFSGNTIYF,TGTGCCAGCAGTCGGGACACCAGATTCTCTGGAAACACCATATATTTT
TRBJ2-7,TRBV27,.,.,CASSPGRTYEQYF,TGTGCCAGCAGTCCCGGTAGAACCTACGAGCAGTACTTC
TRBJ1-1,TRBV6-5,.,.,CASRNTGMGFEAFF,TGTGCCAGCAGAAACACAGGGATGGGCTTTGAAGCTTTCTTT
TRBJ2-6,TRBV28,.,.,CASSLSVAGANVLTF,TGTGCCAGCAGTTTGTCCGTCGCTGGGGCCAACGTCCTGACTTTC
TRBJ2-1,TRBV27,.,.,CASSFPGAASNEQFF,TGTGCCAGCAGTTTTCCCGGGGCAGCTTCCAATGAGCAGTTCTTC
TRBJ2-1,TRBV10-3,.,TRBD2,CAISGTSGTYVNEQFF,TGTGCCATCAGTGGGACTAGCGGGACCTATGTCAATGAGCAGTTCTTC
TRBJ2-7,TRBV19,.,TRBD1,CASSTRQGGHEQYF,TGTGCCAGTAGTACCCGACAGGGGGGACACGAGCAGTACTTC
TRBJ1-5,TRBV28,.,.,CASTGVNRNQPQHF,TGTGCCAGCACGGGGGTTAATCGCAATCAGCCCCAGCATTTT
TRBJ2-7,TRBV25-1,few,TRBD1,CASSVDRDRASYEQYF,TGTGCCAGCAGTGTGGACCGGGACAGGGCTTCCTACGAGCAGTACTTC
TRBJ2-7,TRBV19,.,.,CASSIREGSYEQYF,TGTGCCAGTAGTATCCGTGAAGGGTCCTACGAGCAGTACTTC
TRBJ2-1,TRBV6-4,.,.,CASSKSPGSYNEQFF,TGTGCCAGCTCAAAGTCCCCGGGCTCCTACAATGAGCAGTTCTTC
TRBJ2-7,TRBV5-6,.,.,CASSVGDEQYF,TGTGCCAGCAGCGTGGGGGACGAGCAGTACTTC
TRBJ2-4,TRBV28,.,.,CASRRLKVDIQYF,TGTGCCAGCAGGCGACTGAAAGTAGACATTCAGTACTTC
TRBJ1-2,TRBV28,.,.,CASIKHTATNYGYTF,TGTGCCAGCATAAAACACACCGCCACTAACTATGGCTACACCTTC
TRBJ2-3,TRBV7-8,few,.,CASSQEASTDTQYF,TGTGCCAGCAGCCAGGAGGCTAGCACAGATACGCAGTATTTT
TRBJ2-1,TRBV6-1,.,.,CASSGTSRGLASNEQFF,TGTGCCAGCAGTGGAACGTCTCGGGGCTTGGCCTCCAATGAGCAGTTCTTC
TRBJ2-6,TRBV19,.,.,CATLGGRGANVLTF,TGTGCCACGTTGGGTGGACGTGGGGCCAACGTCCTGACTTTC
TRBJ2-3,TRBV10-1,.,.,CASSNLAVSTDTQYF,TGCGCCAGCAGCAATTTAGCGGTTAGCACAGATACGCAGTATTTT
TRBJ2-7,TRBV15,.,TRBD2,CATSRASGIYEQYF,TGTGCCACCAGCAGGGCTAGCGGAATCTACGAGCAGTACTTC
TRBJ2-1,TRBV11-2,once,.,CASSLRLGIMLGNEQFF,TGTGCCAGCAGCTTAAGGTTAGGCATAATGTTGGGGAATGAGCAGTTCTTC
TRBJ2-7,TRBV27,.,.,CASGIYYEQYF,TGTGCCAGCGGCATCTACTACGAGCAGTACTTC
TRBJ2-1,TRBV5-4,.,TRBD2,CASRYGLVNEQFF,TGTGCCAGCAGATATGGACTAGTCAATGAGCAGTTCTTC
TRBJ2-3,TRBV12-1,.,.,CASSPLGGTGTSGRAGGDTQYF,TGTGCCAGCAGCCCCCTGGGGGGAACCGGGACTAGCGGGAGGGCCGGGGGAGATACGCAGTATTTT
TRBJ1-5,TRBV10-1,.,.,CASTLIGRWDKPQHF,TGCGCCAGCACCCTAATCGGACGGTGGGATAAGCCCCAGCATTTT
TRBJ2-1,TRBV28,once,.,CASPAPGIF,TGTGCCAGTCCGGCCCCGGGGATCTTC
TRBJ2-5,TRBV4-2,.,TRBD1,CASSPTGQETQYF,TGTGCCAGCAGCCCGACAGGGCAAGAGACCCAGTACTTC
TRBJ2-7,TRBV18,.,.,CASSPPQEAYEQYF,TGTGCCAGCTCACCACCGCAGGAAGCCTACGAGCAGTACTTC
TRBJ1-3,TRBV27,.,.,CASSFIKPGAGNTIYF,TGTGCCAGCAGTTTTATTAAGCCAGGGGCTGGAAACACCATATATTTT
TRBJ2-2,TRBV28,once,TRBD1,CASSHGTGEIGELFF,TGTGCCAGCAGTCACGGGACAGGGGAAATCGGGGAGCTGTTTTTT
TRBJ2-1,TRBV19,.,TRBD1,CASNQGANYNEQFF,TGTGCCAGTAACCAGGGGGCAAACTACAATGAGCAGTTCTTC
TRBJ2-7,TRBV5-1,once,.,CATQQVEGSEQYF,TGCGCCACACAGCAGGTGGAGGGGTCCGAGCAGTACTTC
TRBJ2-7,TRBV11-2,.,TRBD1,CASRPPGQGTYEQYF,TGTGCCAGCAGACCGCCGGGACAGGGGACATACGAGCAGTACTTC
TRBJ2-7,TRBV6-5,.,TRBD1,CASSLDRGPYYEQYF,TGTGCCAGCAGTTTAGACAGGGGACCCTACTACGAGCAGTACTTC
TRBJ2-2,TRBV18,.,.,CASSPAGRTTGELFF,TGTGCCAGCTCACCGGCAGGGAGGACCACCGGGGAGCTGTTTTTT
TRBJ1-1,TRBV18,.,.,CASSPPTPNVHTEAFF,TGTGCCAGCTCACCACCGACACCCAATGTGCACACTGAAGCTTTCTTT
TRBJ1-1,TRBV9,.,TRBD1,CASSVTGVGTEAFF,TGTGCCAGCAGCGTAACAGGGGTTGGAACTGAAGCTTTCTTT
TRBJ2-1,TRBV28,.,.,CASSLSAYNEQFF,TGTGCCAGCAGTTTATCAGCCTACAATGAGCAGTTCTTC
TRBJ2-7,TRBV11-2,.,TRBD1,CASSLVQGASYEQYF,TGTGCCAGCAGCTTAGTACAGGGGGCCTCCTACGAGCAGTACTTC
TRBJ2-7,TRBV18,once,.,CASSPRGQGYEQYF,TGTGCCAGCTCACCACGAGGGCAGGGCTACGAGCAGTACTTC
TRBJ2-7,TRBV16,.,TRBD1,CASSPRDRDLGEQYF,TGTGCCAGCAGCCCCCGGGACAGGGATCTGGGTGAGCAGTACTTC
TRBJ2-2,TRBV2,.,.,CASSDNGLGELFF,TGTGCCAGCAGTGATAACGGGCTCGGGGAGCTGTTTTTT
TRBJ2-7,TRBV5-1,once,.,CASSFGYYHYEQYF,TGCGCCAGCAGCTTTGGGTACTACCACTACGAGCAGTACTTC
TRBJ2-7,TRBV6-5,.,.,CASSYSYEKSSYEQYF,TGTGCCAGCAGTTACTCGTACGAAAAAAGCTCCTACGAGCAGTACTTC
TRBJ2-1,TRBV5-1,few,.,CASSLDSSSYNEQFF,TGCGCCAGCAGCCTAGACAGTTCTTCCTACAATGAGCAGTTCTTC
TRBJ2-5,TRBV11-2,.,TRBD2,CASSLIGGWVQETQYF,TGTGCCAGCAGCTTAATCGGGGGGTGGGTCCAAGAGACCCAGTACTTC
TRBJ1-2,TRBV2,.,.,CASSDLGLSDGYTF,TGTGCCAGCAGTGACCTGGGCTTGTCGGATGGCTACACCTTC
TRBJ1-1,TRBV12-5,many,.,CASGLRVDTEAFF,TGTGCTAGTGGTTTAAGGGTCGACACTGAAGCTTTCTTT
TRBJ2-3,TRBV2,.,.,CASSLEGLGTDTQYF,TGTGCCAGCAGTCTGGAGGGACTGGGCACAGATACGCAGTATTTT